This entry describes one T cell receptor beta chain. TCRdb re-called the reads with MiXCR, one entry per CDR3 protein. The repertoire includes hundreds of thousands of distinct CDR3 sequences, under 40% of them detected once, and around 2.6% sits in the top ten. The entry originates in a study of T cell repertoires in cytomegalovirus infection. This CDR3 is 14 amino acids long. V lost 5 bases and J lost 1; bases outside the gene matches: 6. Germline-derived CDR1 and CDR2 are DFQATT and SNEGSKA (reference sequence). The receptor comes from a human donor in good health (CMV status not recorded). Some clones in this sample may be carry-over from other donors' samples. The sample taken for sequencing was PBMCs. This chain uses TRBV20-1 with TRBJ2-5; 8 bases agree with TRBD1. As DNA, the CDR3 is TGCAGTGCTCGACTCAGGGGGCCCCAAGAGACCCAGTACTTC. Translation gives CSARLRGPQETQYF.